These T cell receptor beta chains were read from a single sample in a study of cytomegalovirus exposure and HLA in healthy donors. This table comes from immunoSEQ multiplex PCR, and its TCRdb copy is limited to in-frame clones, with some not included. This sample yields roughly 200,000 clones, of which about four fifths are seen a single time; around 0.46% belongs to the top ten. The sequencing sample was made of PBMCs. These receptors were collected from a woman between 45 and 65 years old in good health and CMV-seronegative. CDR3s include the opening cysteine and the closing phenylalanine or tryptophan. Each record gives: V gene, clone size, D gene, J gene, CDR3 DNA, CDR3 protein. D genes are given only for firm matches. Part of the rows lack a size; the others show once, few, many or a class for expanded clones.

>TRBV5-1|.|TRBD1|TRBJ2-7
TGCGCCAGCAGCGCGACAGGGCCCCACCGCGAGCAGTACTTC
CASSATGPHREQYF
>TRBV28|once|TRBD1|TRBJ2-2
TGTGCCAGCAGTTTCCAGGGGGCCGAGGGGATCGGGGAGCTGTTTTTT
CASSFQGAEGIGELFF
>TRBV28|.|.|TRBJ1-1
TGTGCCAGCAGTTTTGGTAACACCAGGAACACTGAAGCTTTCTTT
CASSFGNTRNTEAFF
>TRBV5-4|.|TRBD2|TRBJ2-5
TGTGCCAGCAGCTTGGTAGGCGGGGGGCGGACCCAGTACTTC
CASSLVGGGRTQYF
>TRBV11-2|.|TRBD2|TRBJ2-5
TGTGCCAGCAGCTTAATCGCTTCTCTAGCGGGTCGGAAGGAGACCCAGTACTTC
CASSLIASLAGRKETQYF
>TRBV27|.|.|TRBJ2-7
TGTGCCAGCAGTTTATCTCCCAGGGGCGAGCAGTACTTC
CASSLSPRGEQYF
>TRBV9|.|TRBD2|TRBJ2-3
TGTGCCAGCAGCGCGACTAGCGGGAGGACAGATACGCAGTATTTT
CASSATSGRTDTQYF
>TRBV5-1|.|.|TRBJ2-7
TGCGCCAGCGGGGACGGGGGGCCCACCTACGAGCAGTACTTC
CASGDGGPTYEQYF
>TRBV28|.|.|TRBJ2-4
TGTGCCAGCAGTCCACCGAGCAAAAACATTCAGTACTTC
CASSPPSKNIQYF
>TRBV5-1|.|.|TRBJ2-7
TGCGCCAGCAGCTTGGTAGGAGGGGGCGGCGACGAGCAGTACTTC
CASSLVGGGGDEQYF
>TRBV9|.|TRBD2|TRBJ2-5
TGTGCCAGCAGCCCCCGGGGGGGCGGAGAGACCCAGTACTTC
CASSPRGGGETQYF
>TRBV6-5|few|.|TRBJ2-7
TGTGCCAGCAGCCCCAAGACAGTGCCCCGGAACGAGCAGTACTTC
CASSPKTVPRNEQYF
>TRBV27|.|.|TRBJ1-5
TGTGCCAGCAGTTTGCCCGGTCAGCCCCAGCATTTT
CASSLPGQPQHF
>TRBV6-5|.|TRBD1|TRBJ2-7
TGTGCCAGCACATACCGGGACAGGGAATCCTACGAGCAGTACTTC
CASTYRDRESYEQYF
>TRBV21-1|.|.|TRBJ2-7
TGTGCCAGCAGCAAAGTTCGTGGGACAGAGCCTTACGAGCAGTACTTC
CASSKVRGTEPYEQYF
>TRBV4-1|few|TRBD2|TRBJ2-7
TGCGCCAGCAGCCAAGAGGGAGGACTAGCGGGATACGAGCAGTACTTC
CASSQEGGLAGYEQYF
>TRBV11-2|.|.|TRBJ2-7
TGTGCCAGCACGTTGCAGGGCAACGAGCAGTACTTC
CASTLQGNEQYF
>TRBV10-1|.|.|TRBJ2-7
TGCGCCAGCAGTGAGTCTGGAGGCGGCTACGAGCAGTACTTC
CASSESGGGYEQYF
>TRBV7-9|.|TRBD2|TRBJ2-7
TGTGCCAGCAGCTTAGGACTAGCGGGAGTGTACGAGCAGTACTTC
CASSLGLAGVYEQYF
>TRBV19|.|.|TRBJ2-2
TGTGCCAGTAGTATAGGTCAGAACACCGGGGAGCTGTTTTTT
CASSIGQNTGELFF
>TRBV7-9|.|.|TRBJ1-1
TGTGCCAGCGGGTCAGGGGTTAGTGTCGCTGAAGCTTTCTTT
CASGSGVSVAEAFF
>TRBV2|.|.|TRBJ1-4
TGTGCCAGCAGTAATTCCGGACAAGAAAAACTGTTTTTT
CASSNSGQEKLFF
>TRBV5-1|.|TRBD1|TRBJ1-4
TGCGCCAGCAGCTTGGCCAGACAGGGGACTCGTGAAAAACTGTTTTTT
CASSLARQGTREKLFF
>TRBV5-4|.|TRBD2|TRBJ2-7
TGTGCCAGCAGCTCGGGGGGTCTAGCGGGCCACCAACACGAGCAGTACTTC
CASSSGGLAGHQHEQYF
>TRBV11-2|once|TRBD1|TRBJ1-1
TGTGCCAGCAGCCCCCGGACAGGGGAGAACACTGAAGCTTTCTTT
CASSPRTGENTEAFF
>TRBV28|.|TRBD1|TRBJ1-4
TGTGCCAGCAGTTTGCGGGACAGTGATGAAAAACTGTTTTTT
CASSLRDSDEKLFF
>TRBV30|once|TRBD2|TRBJ2-7
TGTGCCCCTAGAGGTTGTCTAGCGGGGCCCTACGAGCAGTACTTC
CAPRGCLAGPYEQYF
>TRBV5-1|.|.|TRBJ2-7
TGCGCCAGCAGCCCGAGCTCTAGCGTATACGAGCAGTACTTC
CASSPSSSVYEQYF
>TRBV5-1|.|.|TRBJ2-1
TGCGCCAGCAGCTTGGTATGGACAGAGGGTGAGCAGTTCTTC
CASSLVWTEGEQFF
>TRBV11-1|.|TRBD1|TRBJ2-1
TGTGCCAGCAGCCCGCGGGACAGGTCGAGCAATGAGCAGTTCTTC
CASSPRDRSSNEQFF
>TRBV7-9|.|.|TRBJ1-1
TGTGCCAGCAGCTTAGAGGCGGGGGTGTACACTGAAGCTTTCTTT
CASSLEAGVYTEAFF
>TRBV5-6|.|TRBD2|TRBJ2-5
TGTGCCAGCAGCTTGAGTGGAGCGGGGGGGCTTGGGACCCAGTACTTC
CASSLSGAGGLGTQYF
>TRBV9|few|.|TRBJ2-7
TGTGCCAGCAGCGCACACACGGGAAAGTACGAGCAGTACTTC
CASSAHTGKYEQYF
>TRBV28|.|.|TRBJ1-2
TGTGCCAGCAGTTTAAACTGGGGCAGGATGTGGGGCTACACCTTC
CASSLNWGRMWGYTF
>TRBV23-1|.|.|TRBJ2-5
TGCGCCTGGAGGGACAGACAAGAGACCCAGTACTTC
CAWRDRQETQYF
>TRBV7-2|.|.|TRBJ2-2
TGTGCCAGCAGCTCACAGCAGACTAGGAACACCGGGGAGCTGTTTTTT
CASSSQQTRNTGELFF
>TRBV19|few|TRBD1|TRBJ1-2
TGTGCCAGTGAGACAGGGAGTGGCTACACCTTC
CASETGSGYTF
>TRBV13|.|TRBD1|TRBJ2-2
TGTGCCAGCAGCTCGAAAGCCCGGGACAGGGGGCGCGGGGTTGACACCGGGGAGCTGTTTTTT
CASSSKARDRGRGVDTGELFF
>TRBV6-4|.|.|TRBJ2-2
TGTGCCAGCAGCCGACAGGGTGGTGGACTAAGGAACACCGGGGAGCTGTTTTTT
CASSRQGGGLRNTGELFF
>TRBV30|.|.|TRBJ2-7
TGTGCCTGGGGCCGACTTAACGAGCAGTACTTC
CAWGRLNEQYF
>TRBV11-2|once|TRBD2|TRBJ2-1
TGTGCCAGCAGCCTGCAACTAGCGGGATCATACAATGAGCAGTTCTTC
CASSLQLAGSYNEQFF
>TRBV29-1|.|TRBD1|TRBJ1-2
TGCAGCGTAGAGACTACGCAGGGGGCCGCTACTTACTATGGCTACACCTTC
CSVETTQGAATYYGYTF
>TRBV7-8|.|TRBD1|TRBJ1-4
TGTGCCAGCACCGATCCGGGACAGGGCGTAAAACTGTTTTTT
CASTDPGQGVKLFF
>TRBV6-5|.|.|TRBJ1-1
TGTGCCAGCACTCAGGGGAGTAGCTCTGAAGCTTTCTTT
CASTQGSSSEAFF
>TRBV9|.|.|TRBJ1-2
TGTGCCAGCAGCGTACATTGGAGGGGTGGGACGGACTATGGCTACACCTTC
CASSVHWRGGTDYGYTF
>TRBV28|.|TRBD1|TRBJ1-4
TGTGCCAGCATCAGGGACAGGGGAATGGAACCTTATGAAAAACTGTTTTTT
CASIRDRGMEPYEKLFF